This T cell receptor (beta chain) was sequenced in a study of response to subunit inactivated influenza vaccine. In TCRdb, the RT-PCR reads were re-called with MiXCR into one record per CDR3 protein. The table records about 780,000 distinct CDR3 sequences, under 20% of them present only once. This CDR3 has 16 residues. Trimming pared 0 bases from V and 3 bases from J, leaving 15 bases between. The germline V gene encodes CDR1 SGHDT and CDR2 YYEEEE. The TCR was taken from a man aged 50 to 59 who received an inactivated influenza vaccine. The chain links TRBV5-6 to TRBJ2-5, with D tentatively TRBD1 (6 bases). The source was PBMCs from blood, collected about 5 days after vaccination. The CDR3 coding sequence is TGTGCCAGCAGCTTGGCCAGAGGGGGAAGGGAAGAGACCCAGTACTTC. Its protein product is CASSLARGGREETQYF.